Given below is one TCR beta chain in context. What it binds is not known. Primers included in the PCR were 60 Vbeta and 13 Jbeta primers. Profiling relied on immunoSEQ multiplex PCR, and the TCRdb table lists in-frame clones only, not all of them. The repertoire includes 130,000 to 150,000 clones, around 74% of them detected once, and approximately 4.3% sits in the top ten. The data stem from a study of cytomegalovirus exposure and HLA in healthy donors. Across the study: T cells numbering approximately 170 million yielded approximately 100 million unique TCR beta sequences in an earlier analysis. Study-level points and caveats: Later on, analysis showed that most CMV-associated TCR beta chains appeared to be HLA-restricted. A later analysis linked a missense DCLRE1C variant to TCR beta V- and J-gene trimming. The authors enumerated around 150 TCR beta chains as linked to cytomegalovirus.

Sequencing used PBMCs. The sequence came from a man aged 18 to 35 in good health and CMV-seropositive.

The CDR3 protein is CASRRGANEKLFF. Here the CDR3 DNA reads TGTGCCAGCCGCAGGGGTGCTAATGAAAAACTGTTTTTT. This chain uses TRBV5-4 with TRBJ1-4; D possibly corresponds to TRBD1 (6 bases). V lost 7 bases and J 3 bases, leaving 10 bases between the germline ends. The CDR3 sequence is 13 residues long. CDR1 and CDR2 from the germline V gene are SGHNT and YYREEE (reference sequence). Full variable domain (missing parts from reference TRBV5-4 and TRBJ1-4): ETGVTQSPTHLIKTRGQQVTLRCSSQSGHNTVSWYQQALGQGPQFIFQYYREEENGRGNFPPRFSGLQFPNYSSELNVNALELDDSALYLCASRRGANEKLFFGSGTQLSVL.